This T cell receptor (beta chain) was obtained from a study of T cell clones after liver transplantation. Assay: immunoSEQ multiplex PCR; the TCRdb copy retains only in-frame clones and omits some. Among just under 60,000 clones listed, approximately 63% were seen once. The CDR3 contains 14 residues. Germline lookup yields CDR1 KGHSY and CDR2 FQNENV. Trimming cost V 2 bases and J 6 bases, with 10 bases left between them. The clonotype was recovered from a human patient who received a liver transplant. T cells may partly derive from the graft donor. The chain is built from TRBV16 and TRBJ2-2; D gene unclear. The source material was CD4+ T cells from blood, sampled at the approximately 15-month timepoint. The CDR3 bases are TGTGCCAGCAGCCAAATGGGTGCGGCCGGGGAGCTGTTTTTT. Its protein product is CASSQMGAAGELFF.